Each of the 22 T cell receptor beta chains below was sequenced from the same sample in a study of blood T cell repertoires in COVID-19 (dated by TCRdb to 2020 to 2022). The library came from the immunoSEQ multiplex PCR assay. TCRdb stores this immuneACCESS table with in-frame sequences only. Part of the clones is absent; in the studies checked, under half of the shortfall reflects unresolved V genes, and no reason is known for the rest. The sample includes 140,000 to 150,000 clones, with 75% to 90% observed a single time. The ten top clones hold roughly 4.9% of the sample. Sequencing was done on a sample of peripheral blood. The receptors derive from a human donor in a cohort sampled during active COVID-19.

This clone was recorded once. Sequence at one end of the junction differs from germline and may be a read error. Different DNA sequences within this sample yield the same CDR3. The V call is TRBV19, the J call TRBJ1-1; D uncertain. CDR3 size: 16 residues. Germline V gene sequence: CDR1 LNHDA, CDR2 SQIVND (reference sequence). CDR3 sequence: CASIQGRGGVNTEAFF. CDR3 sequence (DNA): TGTGCCAGTATTCAAGGTCGGGGTGGGGTGAACACTGAAGCTTTTTTT.

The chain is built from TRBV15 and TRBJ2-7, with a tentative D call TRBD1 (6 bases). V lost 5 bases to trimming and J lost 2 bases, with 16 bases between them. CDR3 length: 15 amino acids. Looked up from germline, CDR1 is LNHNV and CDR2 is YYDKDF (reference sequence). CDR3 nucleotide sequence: TGTGCCACCAGCGGCCCCGGGGACAACCCCTACGAGCAGTACGTC. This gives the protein CATSGPGDNPYEQYV.

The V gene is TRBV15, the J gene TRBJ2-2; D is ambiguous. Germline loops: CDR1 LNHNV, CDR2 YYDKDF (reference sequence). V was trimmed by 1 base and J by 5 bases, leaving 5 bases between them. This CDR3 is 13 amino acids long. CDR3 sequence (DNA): TGTGCCACCAGCAGAGCCTTAACCGGGGAGCTGTTTTTT. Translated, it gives CATSRALTGELFF.

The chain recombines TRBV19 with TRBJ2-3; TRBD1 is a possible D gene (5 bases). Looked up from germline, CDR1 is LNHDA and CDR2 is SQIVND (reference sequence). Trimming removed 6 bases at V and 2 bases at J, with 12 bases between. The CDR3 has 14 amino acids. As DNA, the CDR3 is TGTGCCAGTAGGGCCAGGGAAATCACAGATACGCAGTATTTT. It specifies CASRAREITDTQYF.

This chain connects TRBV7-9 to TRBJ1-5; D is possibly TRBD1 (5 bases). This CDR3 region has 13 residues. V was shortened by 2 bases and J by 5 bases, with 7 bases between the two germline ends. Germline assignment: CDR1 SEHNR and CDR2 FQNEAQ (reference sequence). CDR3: CASSLWGDQPQHF. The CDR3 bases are TGTGCCAGCAGCTTATGGGGGGATCAGCCCCAGCATTTT.

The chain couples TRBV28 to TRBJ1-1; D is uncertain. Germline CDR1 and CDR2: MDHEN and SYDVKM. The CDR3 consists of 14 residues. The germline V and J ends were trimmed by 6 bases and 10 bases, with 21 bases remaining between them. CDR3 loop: CASSKTVQSLRAFF. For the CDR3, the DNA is TGTGCCAGCAGCAAAACAGTACAGAGCCTGAGAGCTTTCTTT. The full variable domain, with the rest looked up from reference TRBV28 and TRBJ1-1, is DVKVTQSSRYLVKRTGEKVFLECVQDMDHENMFWYRQDPGLGLRLIYFSYDVKMKEKGDIPEGYSVSREKKERFSLILESASTNQTSMYLCASSKTVQSLRAFFGQGTRLTVV.

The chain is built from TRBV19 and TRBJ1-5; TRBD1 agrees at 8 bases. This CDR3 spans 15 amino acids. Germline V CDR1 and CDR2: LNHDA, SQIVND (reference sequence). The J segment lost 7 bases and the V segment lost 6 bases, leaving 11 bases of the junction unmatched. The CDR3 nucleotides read TGTGCCAGTAGATTCCAGGGGGCTGGTAAACAGCCCCAGCATTTT. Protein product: CASRFQGAGKQPQHF.

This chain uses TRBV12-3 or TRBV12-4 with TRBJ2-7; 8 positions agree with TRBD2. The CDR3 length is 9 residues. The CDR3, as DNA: TGTGCCATGCCGGGACTAGTACATGTC. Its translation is CAMPGLVHV.

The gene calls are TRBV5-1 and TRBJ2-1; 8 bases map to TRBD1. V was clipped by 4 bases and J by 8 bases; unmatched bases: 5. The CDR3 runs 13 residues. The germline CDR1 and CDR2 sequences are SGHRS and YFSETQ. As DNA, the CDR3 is TGCGCCAGCAGCCCGGACAGGGTCGATGAGCAGTTCTTC. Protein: CASSPDRVDEQFF.

CDR3 residues: CASSFVSGGTDTQYF. The CDR3 nucleotides read TGTGCCAGCAGCTTCGTTAGCGGGGGCACAGATACGCAGTATTTT. This chain links TRBV7-6 with TRBJ2-3; 8 bases are shared with TRBD2. Germline lookup yields CDR1 SGHVS and CDR2 FNYEAQ. There are 15 residues in the CDR3. The V gene end was trimmed by 3 bases and the J gene end by 1 base; junction bases not matched to a gene: 3.

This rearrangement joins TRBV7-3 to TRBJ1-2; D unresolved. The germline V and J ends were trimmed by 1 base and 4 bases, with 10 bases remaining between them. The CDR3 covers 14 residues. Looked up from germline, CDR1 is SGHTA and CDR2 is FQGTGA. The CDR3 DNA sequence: TGTGCCAGCAGCTTAAACTCCGCAGGCTATGGCTACACCTTC. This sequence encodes CASSLNSAGYGYTF.

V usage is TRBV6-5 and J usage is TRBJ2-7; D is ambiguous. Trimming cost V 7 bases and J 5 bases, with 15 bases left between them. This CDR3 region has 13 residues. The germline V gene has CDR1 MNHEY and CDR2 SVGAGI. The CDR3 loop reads CASKKSRVHEQYF. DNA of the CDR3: TGTGCCAGCAAAAAAAGCCGGGTCCACGAGCAGTACTTC.

The CDR3 sequence is CASSSTGDSGNTIYF. CDR3 coding DNA: TGTGCCAGCAGCTCGACAGGGGACTCTGGAAACACCATATATTTT. V is TRBV7-3 and J is TRBJ1-3; 8 bases agree with TRBD1. From germline, CDR1 is SGHTA and CDR2 FQGTGA. Trimming took 4 bases from V and 0 from J; bases not matched to a gene: 2. The CDR3 is made up of 15 amino acids.

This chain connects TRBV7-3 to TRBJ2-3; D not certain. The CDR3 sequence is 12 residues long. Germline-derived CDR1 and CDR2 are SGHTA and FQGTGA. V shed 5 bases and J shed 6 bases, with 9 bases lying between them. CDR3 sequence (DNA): TGTGCCAGCAGCCCGAACGGGGATACGCAGTATTTT. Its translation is CASSPNGDTQYF.

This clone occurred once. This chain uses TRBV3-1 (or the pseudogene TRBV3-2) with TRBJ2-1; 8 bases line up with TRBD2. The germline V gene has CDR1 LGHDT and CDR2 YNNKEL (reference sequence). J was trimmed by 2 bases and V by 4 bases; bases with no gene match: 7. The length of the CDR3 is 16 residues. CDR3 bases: TGTGCCAGCAGCCTCAACGCAGCGGGAGCCTACAATGAGCAGTTCTTC. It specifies CASSLNAAGAYNEQFF.

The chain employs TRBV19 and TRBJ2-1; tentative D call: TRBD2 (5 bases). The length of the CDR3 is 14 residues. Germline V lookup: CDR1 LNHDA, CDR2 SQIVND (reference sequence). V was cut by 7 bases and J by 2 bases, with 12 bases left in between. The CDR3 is CASKVGETYNEQFF. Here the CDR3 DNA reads TGTGCCAGTAAGGTGGGAGAAACCTACAATGAGCAGTTCTTC.

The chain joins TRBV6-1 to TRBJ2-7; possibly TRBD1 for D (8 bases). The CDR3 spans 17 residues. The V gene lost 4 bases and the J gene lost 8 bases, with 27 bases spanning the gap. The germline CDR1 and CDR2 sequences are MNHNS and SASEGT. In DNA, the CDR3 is TGTGCCAGCAGTGGAGGGACAGGTCCACCGGGGGGACGAAAGCAGTACGTC. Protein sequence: CASSGGTGPPGGRKQYV.

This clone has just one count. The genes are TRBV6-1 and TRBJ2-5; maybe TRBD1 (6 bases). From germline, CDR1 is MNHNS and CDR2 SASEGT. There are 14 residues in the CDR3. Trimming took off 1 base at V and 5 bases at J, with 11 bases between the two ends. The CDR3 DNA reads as TGTGCCAGCAGTGAAGTGGGGGCTTGGGAGACCCAGTACTTC. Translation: CASSEVGAWETQYF.

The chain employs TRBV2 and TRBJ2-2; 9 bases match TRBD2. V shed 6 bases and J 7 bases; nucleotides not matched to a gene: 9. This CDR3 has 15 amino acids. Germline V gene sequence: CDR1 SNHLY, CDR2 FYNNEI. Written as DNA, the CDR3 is TGTGCCAGCAGAAGGGCGGGAGGGCCGGTCGGGGAGCTGTTTTTT. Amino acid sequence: CASRRAGGPVGELFF.

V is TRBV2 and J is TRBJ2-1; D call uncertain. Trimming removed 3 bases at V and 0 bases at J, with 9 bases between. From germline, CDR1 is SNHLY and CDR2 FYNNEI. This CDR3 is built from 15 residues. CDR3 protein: CASSEGRNSYNEQFF. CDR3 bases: TGTGCCAGCAGTGAGGGCAGAAACTCCTACAATGAGCAGTTCTTC.

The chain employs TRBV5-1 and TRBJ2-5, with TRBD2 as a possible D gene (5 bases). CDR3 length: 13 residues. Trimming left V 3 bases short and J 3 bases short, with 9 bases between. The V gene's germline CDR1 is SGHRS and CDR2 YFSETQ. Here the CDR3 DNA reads TGCGCCAGCAGCTCGGGAACAAAAGAGACCCAGTACTTC. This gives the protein CASSSGTKETQYF.

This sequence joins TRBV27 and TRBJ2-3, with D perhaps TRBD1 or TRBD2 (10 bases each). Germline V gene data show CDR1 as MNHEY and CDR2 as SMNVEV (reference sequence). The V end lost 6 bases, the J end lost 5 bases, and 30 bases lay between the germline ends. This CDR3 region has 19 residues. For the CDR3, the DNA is TGTGCCAGCAGCCAGGACAGGGGGTCCCTAGCGGGAGCGGGAGATACGCAGTATTTT. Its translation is CASSQDRGSLAGAGDTQYF.